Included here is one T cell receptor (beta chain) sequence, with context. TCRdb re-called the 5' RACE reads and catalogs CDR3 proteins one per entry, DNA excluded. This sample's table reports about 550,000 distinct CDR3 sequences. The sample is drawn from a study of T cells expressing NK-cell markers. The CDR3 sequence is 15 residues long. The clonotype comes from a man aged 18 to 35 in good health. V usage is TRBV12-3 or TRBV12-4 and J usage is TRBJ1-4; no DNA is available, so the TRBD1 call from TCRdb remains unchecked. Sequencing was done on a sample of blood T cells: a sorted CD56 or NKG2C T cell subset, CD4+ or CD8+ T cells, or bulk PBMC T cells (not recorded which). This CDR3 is CASSFAGQGSEKLFF.